The 23 T cell receptor beta chains reported below all come from one sample, sequenced in a study of a mutant IDH1 vaccine in newly diagnosed glioma. Time point described: week 11, during vaccination. Every single dose of the vaccine, 300 ug of mutant IDH1 20-mer peptide, came with topical imiquimod. Sequencing was performed with immunoSEQ multiplex PCR; in TCRdb, only in-frame clones are kept and a portion is missing. The sample includes 50,000 to 75,000 clones, roughly 80% seen only once; the top ten take approximately 5.9%. No antigen has been assigned to these receptors. The material sequenced was PBMCs, taken from a glioma patient whose treatment included an IDH1 peptide vaccine. The receptors here all came from a man between 45 and 60 years old with glioma.

The V call is TRBV5-6, the J call TRBJ2-5; no clear D. Trimming left V 2 bases short and J 5 bases short, with 10 bases between. This CDR3 comprises 13 residues. Germline CDR1 and CDR2: SGHDT and YYEEEE. The chain's CDR3 is CASSFRDGETQYF. CDR3 coding DNA: TGTGCCAGCAGCTTCAGAGACGGGGAGACCCAGTACTTC.

This clone appeared once. This rearrangement joins TRBV4-1 to TRBJ2-7; TRBD2 might be the D (6 bases). Trimming took off 4 bases at V and 0 bases at J, with 10 bases between the two ends. CDR3 length: 14 amino acids. The V gene's germline CDR1 is MGHRA and CDR2 YSYEKL. CDR3 DNA: TGCGCCAGCAGCCCCCGGGAGAGCTCCTACGAGCAGTACTTC. Encoded protein: CASSPRESSYEQYF.

This rearrangement joins TRBV5-1 to TRBJ1-2; D is unclear. This CDR3 spans 14 amino acids. Trimming left V 0 bases short and J 5 bases short, with 11 bases between. Germline CDR1 reads SGHRS; CDR2 reads YFSETQ. The CDR3, as DNA: TGCGCCAGCAGCTTGGTAGGCGAAGTTTATGGCTACACCTTC. It encodes CASSLVGEVYGYTF.

The count of this clone is one. The rearrangement links TRBV11-2 to TRBJ2-3, with a weak D call TRBD1 (6 bases). The CDR3 loop spans 14 amino acids. In germline, CDR1 is SGHAT, CDR2 FQNNGV. V was shortened by 5 bases and J by 4 bases, with 13 bases between the two germline ends. The CDR3 nucleotides are TGTGCCAGCAGCCCGGACAGAGCGTCAGATACGCAGTATTTT. Translating it yields CASSPDRASDTQYF. Drawing the rest from reference TRBV11-2 and TRBJ2-3, the complete variable domain is EAGVAQSPRYKIIEKRQSVAFWCNPISGHATLYWYQQILGQGPKLLIQFQNNGVVDDSQLPKDRFSAERLKGVDSTLKIQPAKLEDSAVYLCASSPDRASDTQYFGPGTRLTVL.

V is TRBV7-9 and J is TRBJ2-7; D might be TRBD1 (6 bases). CDR1 SEHNR and CDR2 FQNEAQ come from the germline V gene (reference sequence). With 4 bases removed from V and 3 bases from J, the gap between germline ends came to 10 bases. This CDR3 has 13 amino acids. Here the CDR3 reads CASSYGQSYEQYF. DNA of the CDR3: TGTGCCAGCAGCTACGGACAGAGCTACGAGCAGTACTTC.

The chain couples TRBV6-1 to TRBJ2-7, with 7 bases identical to TRBD1. The trim removed 2 bases at V and 0 bases at J, leaving 4 bases unmatched. The CDR3 length is 15 residues. From germline, CDR1 is MNHNS and CDR2 SASEGT. CDR3: CASSEFGTVSYEQYF. The CDR3 bases are TGTGCCAGCAGTGAATTTGGGACAGTCTCCTACGAGCAGTACTTC.

V is TRBV27 and J is TRBJ2-7, with 8 bases lining up with TRBD2. J was trimmed by 6 bases and V by 2 bases; bases with no gene match: 6. Germline V gene sequence: CDR1 MNHEY, CDR2 SMNVEV (reference sequence). This CDR3 contains 14 residues. The CDR3 bases are TGTGCCAGCAGTTTAGGTCTAGCGGGCATCGAGCAGTACTTC. The encoded protein is CASSLGLAGIEQYF.

The CDR3, as DNA: TGCGCCAGCAGCTTGGCCGCAGGGGCCCATGAAAAACTGTTTTTT. Its protein product is CASSLAAGAHEKLFF. This chain joins TRBV5-1 and TRBJ1-4; D may be TRBD1 (6 bases). The CDR3 is made up of 15 amino acids. CDR1 is SGHRS, CDR2 YFSETQ, per germline. With 0 bases removed from V and 6 bases from J, the gap between germline ends came to 12 bases.

This clone was observed once. The chain recombines TRBV11-3 with TRBJ2-1; D may be TRBD1 (6 bases). Per germline, CDR1 SGHNT and CDR2 YENEEA. The CDR3 covers 13 residues. The V gene lost 3 bases and the J gene lost 9 bases, with 12 bases spanning the gap. In nucleotides, the CDR3 is TGTGCCAGCAGCTTTACAGGGCCCGGTGAGCAGTTCTTC. It codes for CASSFTGPGEQFF. The full variable domain, rest sourced from reference TRBV11-3 and TRBJ2-1, is EAGVVQSPRYKIIEKKQPVAFWCNPISGHNTLYWYLQNLGQGPELLIRYENEEAVDDSQLPKDRFSAERLKGVDSTLKIQPAELGDSAVYLCASSFTGPGEQFFGPGTRLTVL.

V gene TRBV7-2 combines with J gene TRBJ2-1, with 8 bases aligning to TRBD1. The germline gives CDR1 SGHTA, CDR2 FQGNSA. V was clipped by 3 bases and J by 8 bases; unmatched bases: 6. There are 14 residues in the CDR3. The CDR3 sequence: CASSLDRDIYEQFF. CDR3 DNA: TGTGCCAGCAGCTTGGACAGGGACATCTATGAGCAGTTCTTC.

This chain joins TRBV19 and TRBJ2-6; possible D gene TRBD2, 5 bases. The CDR3 has 14 amino acids. Germline CDR1 and CDR2: LNHDA and SQIVND (reference sequence). V gave up 5 bases and J gave up 1 base, with 6 bases separating them. The CDR3 is CASSGGSGANVLTF. The CDR3 DNA follows: TGTGCCAGTAGTGGAGGATCTGGGGCCAACGTCCTGACTTTC.

The sample holds one count of this clone. The chain uses TRBV6-1 and TRBJ2-7, with D perhaps TRBD1 (6 bases). Germline values: CDR1 MNHNS, CDR2 SASEGT. The CDR3 sequence is 14 residues long. Trimming pared 2 bases from V and 7 bases from J, leaving 15 bases between. CDR3 in DNA: TGTGCCAGCAGTGAACGCCAGGGGAGAGAAGAGCAGTACTTC. Its protein is CASSERQGREEQYF.

The genes are TRBV28 and TRBJ2-1; TRBD2 aligns across 8 bases. This CDR3 is 17 amino acids long. Germline CDR1 and CDR2: MDHEN and SYDVKM. V lost 5 bases and J lost 9; bases outside the gene matches: 18. This CDR3 reads CASSPPPLAGRGSEQFF. Here the CDR3 DNA reads TGTGCCAGCAGTCCGCCTCCTTTAGCGGGACGGGGGAGTGAGCAGTTCTTC.

This CDR3 reads CASSLRTSGTYEQYF. DNA of the CDR3: TGTGCCAGCAGCTTACGGACTAGCGGGACCTACGAGCAGTACTTC. The V call is TRBV5-5, the J call TRBJ2-7; 12 bases map to TRBD2. V trimming: 2 bases; J trimming: 2 bases; junction bases outside the gene matches: 2. This CDR3 has 15 amino acids. The germline V gene encodes CDR1 SGHKS and CDR2 YYEKEE (reference sequence).

This clone came up once. V and J are TRBV2 and TRBJ2-3; D remains unclear. The CDR3 contains 13 residues. Germline V CDR1 and CDR2: SNHLY, FYNNEI. V was cut by 4 bases and J by 2 bases, with 7 bases left in between. CDR3 residues: CASSAQNTDTQYF. CDR3 DNA: TGTGCCAGCAGTGCGCAGAACACAGATACGCAGTATTTT.

CDR3 sequence (DNA): TGCAGTGCTAGTTTGGGTGAGCAGTTCTTC. Its protein is CSASLGEQFF. V gene TRBV20-1 combines with J gene TRBJ2-1, with unresolved D. The CDR3 loop spans 10 amino acids. Looked up from germline, CDR1 is DFQATT and CDR2 is SNEGSKA (reference sequence). Trimming cost V 3 bases and J 9 bases, with 6 bases left between them.

This chain joins TRBV13 and TRBJ1-3; 7 nucleotides agree with TRBD1. The germline V gene has CDR1 PRHDT and CDR2 FYEKMQ (reference sequence). The CDR3 is 15 residues long. V was pared by 3 bases and J by 3 bases, with 5 bases of the junction left unmatched. The CDR3 is CASSLRDSDGNTIYF. CDR3 sequence (DNA): TGTGCCAGCAGCTTGCGGGACAGCGATGGAAACACCATATATTTT.

The chain carries TRBV4-3 and TRBJ2-3; D may be TRBD1 or TRBD2 (6 bases each). Germline CDR1 is LGHNA and CDR2 is YSLEER. The CDR3 is 15 residues long. The V and J ends lost 1 base and 5 bases respectively, with 13 bases between them. CDR3 in DNA: TGCGCCAGCAGCCAAGTTTTGGGGGGCCAAGATACGCAGTATTTT. Amino acid sequence: CASSQVLGGQDTQYF.

The gene calls are TRBV6-1 and TRBJ1-5, with 7 nucleotides matching TRBD1. The CDR3 spans 17 residues. The germline CDR1 and CDR2 sequences are MNHNS and SASEGT. J lost 0 bases, V lost 4 bases, and 9 bases had no gene match. CDR3 coding DNA: TGTGCCAGCAGTGCTGGGACAGCGTTTGATAGCAATCAGCCCCAGCATTTT. Protein sequence: CASSAGTAFDSNQPQHF.

This clone was observed a handful of times. The DNA is omitted, as the CDR3 cannot be located on it reliably, and the CDR3 follows TCRdb's listing. This chain links TRBV14 with TRBJ2-2. The CDR3 totals 16 residues, both ends included. CDR1 is SGHDN and CDR2 is FVKESK in the germline V gene. CDR3 sequence reads: CASSQDGGRRAGELFF.

The chain recombines TRBV18 with TRBJ2-7; a possible D gene is TRBD2 (6 bases). Germline loops: CDR1 KGHSH, CDR2 LQKENI. V lost 3 bases to trimming and J lost 6 bases, with 15 bases between them. This CDR3 has 14 amino acids. The CDR3 DNA reads as TGTGCCAGCTCACCTCCTGGAGGGTCGTTCGAGCAGTACTTC. It codes for CASSPPGGSFEQYF. Looking up the rest from reference TRBV18 and TRBJ2-7 gives the full variable domain: NAGVMQNPRHLVRRRGQEARLRCSPMKGHSHVYWYRQLPEEGLKFMVYLQKENIIDESGMPKERFSAEFPKEGPSILRIQQVVRGDSAAYFCASSPPGGSFEQYFGPGTRLTVT.

The chain recombines TRBV5-4 with TRBJ1-1; TRBD1 matches 7 bases. Trimming took 0 bases from V and 11 from J; bases not matched to a gene: 7. Germline V lookup: CDR1 SGHNT, CDR2 YYREEE (reference sequence). The CDR3 has 13 residues. The CDR3 DNA follows: TGTGCCAGCAGCTTGGAGGGGGCGCGTGCGGCTTTCTTT. Its protein product is CASSLEGARAAFF.

The DNA for the CDR3 is TGTGCCAGTAGGGTGGTGGGGCAGGGCGTTACTGAAGCTTTCTTT. Its translation: CASRVVGQGVTEAFF. V gene TRBV19 combines with J gene TRBJ1-1; D is perhaps TRBD1 (5 bases). The length of the CDR3 is 15 residues. The V end was cut by 6 bases, the J end by 5 bases, with 19 bases between. Germline V gene data show CDR1 as LNHDA and CDR2 as SQIVND (reference sequence).